This T cell receptor beta chain is drawn from a study of blood T cell repertoires in COVID-19. This clone appeared a single time. Profiled with immunoSEQ multiplex PCR; TCRdb holds only in-frame clones, not every one. This table has some 80,000 clones, roughly 81% appearing once. Looked up from germline, CDR1 is SGHRS and CDR2 is YFSETQ. Deletions cut 1 base from V and 6 bases from J, with 19 bases between. The CDR3 has 16 residues. Sample: peripheral blood. The genes are TRBV5-1 and TRBJ1-1, with D tentatively TRBD1 (5 bases). This clonotype originated in a man aged 55 to 70 with COVID-19, enrolled during active disease. CDR3 coding DNA: TGCGCCAGCAGCTTGCAGGACACTCACGGGGGGTCTGAAGCTTTCTTT. It specifies CASSLQDTHGGSEAFF.